Only one count was recorded for the clone carrying this T cell receptor (beta chain). Its target is not known. The data are from a study of shared clonotypes between healthy human individuals. Findings and limits, study-wide: With four donors compared, 4% to 5.5% of naive CD4 clonotypes were shared. The four-donor shared clonotypes exceeded non-shared clonotypes in generation probability, with non-shared ones scoring lower.

The repertoire was sequenced with immunoSEQ multiplex PCR; TCRdb's copy has only in-frame clones and lacks some. The data show 2 million to 2.5 million clones, 80% to 95% seen once. The CDR3 is 14 residues long. V was pared by 1 base and J by 9 bases, with 4 bases of the junction left unmatched. The germline V gene has CDR1 SGHRS and CDR2 YFSETQ. The gene calls are TRBV5-1 and TRBJ2-1; 10 bases are shared with TRBD2. Sequencing input: naive CD4+ T cells from PBMCs. The sample's subset: CD45RA+ positively selected. The sequence derives from a man aged 18 to 29 in good health. Some clones in this sample may be carry-over from other donors' samples. For the CDR3, the DNA is TGCGCCAGCAGCTTGCCTAGCGGGAGTAGTGAGCAGTTCTTC. Protein: CASSLPSGSSEQFF.